This T cell receptor (beta chain) emerged from a study of blood T cell repertoires in COVID-19. Study as a whole: Sites in the United States, Italy and Spain provided acute and convalescent COVID-19 samples.

Sequencing was performed with immunoSEQ multiplex PCR; in TCRdb, only in-frame clones are kept and a portion is missing. The sample shows roughly 230,000 clones, approximately 92% of them seen only once. The CDR3 runs 16 residues. Unmatched junction bases numbered 12, after V lost 5 bases and J lost 7 bases. CDR1 is KGHDR, CDR2 SFDVKD, per germline. Sample: peripheral blood. V and J are TRBV24-1 and TRBJ2-1, with 8 bases fitting TRBD1. The sequence was obtained from a woman aged 40-49 years who had recovered from COVID-19. The CDR3 DNA reads TGTGCCACCAGTGGTTTAAGGACAGGGAAGGTGAATGAGCAGTTCTTC. Residues: CATSGLRTGKVNEQFF.